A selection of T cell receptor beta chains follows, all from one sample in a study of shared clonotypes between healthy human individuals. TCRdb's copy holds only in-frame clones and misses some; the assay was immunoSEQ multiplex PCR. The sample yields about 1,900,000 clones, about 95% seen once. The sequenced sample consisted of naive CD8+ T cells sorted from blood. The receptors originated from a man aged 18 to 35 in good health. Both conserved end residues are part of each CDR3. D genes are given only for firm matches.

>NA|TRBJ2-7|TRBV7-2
CASSLEGEGFYEQYF
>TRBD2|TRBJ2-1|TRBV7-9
CASSLASGGLSYNEQFF
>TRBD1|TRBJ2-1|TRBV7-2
CASSLPDRGNEQFF
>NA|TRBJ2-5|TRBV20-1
CSARDQVTQYF
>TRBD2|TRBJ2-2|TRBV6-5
CASSLPGGNTGELFF
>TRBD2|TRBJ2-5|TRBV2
CASSETLTSGSETQYF
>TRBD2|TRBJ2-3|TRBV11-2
CASSFQREVDTQYF
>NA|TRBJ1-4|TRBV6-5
CASSLGGTNEKLFF
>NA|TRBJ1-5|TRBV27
CASGSLNQPQHF
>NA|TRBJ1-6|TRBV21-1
CASSKASSSGGNSPLHF
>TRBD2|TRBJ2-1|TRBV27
CASSSLAGGPYNEQFF